These 23 T cell receptor beta chains were all obtained from the same sample, sequenced in a study of OX40 agonist ivuxolimab in advanced cancers. Repertoires were generated with immunoSEQ multiplex PCR, while TCRdb's copy carries only in-frame clones and drops some. The table has around 80,000 clones, more than 90% seen once; the top ten hold roughly 0.65%. Sequencing was performed on CD4+ or CD8+ T cells sorted from blood, taken in a trial of the OX40 agonist ivuxolimab. Source of these receptors: an adult with an advanced solid tumor such as melanoma, head and neck, liver or kidney cancer.

The CDR3 DNA is TGTGCCAGTAGTAGACAGGGCCAGGCCTACAATGAGCAGTTCTTC. Translated, it gives CASSRQGQAYNEQFF. The chain has TRBV19 and TRBJ2-1; 7 bases are a match to TRBD1. Trimming at V came to 4 bases and at J to 2 bases, leaving 5 bases not matched to a gene. The V gene's germline CDR1 is LNHDA and CDR2 SQIVND (reference sequence). The CDR3 runs 15 residues.

V is TRBV13 and J is TRBJ1-1; D perhaps matches TRBD1 (5 bases). Germline V CDR1 and CDR2: PRHDT, FYEKMQ (reference sequence). V was pared by 5 bases and J by 4 bases, with 14 bases between. The CDR3 totals 14 residues. The CDR3 DNA sequence: TGTGCCAGCAGCCGTACGGGGACGGGCACTGAAGCTTTCTTT. This codes for CASSRTGTGTEAFF.

CDR3 DNA: TGTGCCAGCAGCTCTTCGGGGTTAGAGTACTACGAGCAGTACTTC. This encodes CASSSSGLEYYEQYF. The rearrangement links TRBV7-9 to TRBJ2-7, with D possibly TRBD2 on 5 matching bases. The germline V gene has CDR1 SEHNR and CDR2 FQNEAQ (reference sequence). The CDR3 extends over 15 amino acids. Trimming left V 4 bases short and J 3 bases short, with 16 bases between.

V usage is TRBV5-1 and J usage is TRBJ2-2; D gene unclear. V was cut by 0 bases and J by 4 bases, with 4 bases left in between. The germline CDR1 and CDR2 sequences are SGHRS and YFSETQ. This CDR3 contains 13 residues. CDR3 loop: CASSLGGTGELFF. CDR3 nucleotides: TGCGCCAGCAGCTTGGGTGGCACCGGGGAGCTGTTTTTT. The variable domain in full, completed from reference TRBV5-1 and TRBJ2-2, reads KAGVTQTPRYLIKTRGQQVTLSCSPISGHRSVSWYQQTPGQGLQFLFEYFSETQRNKGNFPGRFSGRQFSNSRSEMNVSTLELGDSALYLCASSLGGTGELFFGEGSRLTVL.

The sample holds one count of this clone. The chain employs TRBV27 and TRBJ1-1, with 9 bases lining up with TRBD1. CDR3 length equals 14 residues. Germline assignment: CDR1 MNHEY and CDR2 SMNVEV (reference sequence). The J segment lost 5 bases and the V segment lost 4 bases, leaving 5 bases of the junction unmatched. CDR3 amino acids: CASSWDREGTEAFF. The CDR3 DNA is TGTGCCAGCAGTTGGGACAGGGAGGGAACTGAAGCTTTCTTT.

The chain joins TRBV21-1 to TRBJ2-3. TRBV21-1 is given as a pseudogene. The length of the CDR3 is 16 residues. The CDR3 sequence is CASSKGRLGQQDTQYF. DNA of the CDR3: TGTGCCAGCAGCAAAGGTCGCTTAGGCCAGCAAGATACGCAGTATTTT.

This sequence joins TRBV5-1 and TRBJ1-1; possibly TRBD1 for D (6 bases). V was shortened by 4 bases and J by 0 bases, with 19 bases between the two germline ends. The CDR3 consists of 17 residues. Per germline, CDR1 SGHRS and CDR2 YFSETQ. This chain's CDR3 is CASSAQDSHFMNTEAFF. The CDR3 DNA reads as TGCGCCAGCAGCGCCCAGGACAGCCACTTCATGAACACTGAAGCTTTCTTT.

This clone was recorded once. The genes are TRBV5-1 and TRBJ1-1, with 7 bases fitting TRBD1. In germline, CDR1 is SGHRS, CDR2 YFSETQ. Germline trimming cut 3 bases from V and 0 bases from J; bases unmatched to any gene: 8. There are 16 residues in the CDR3. Here the CDR3 DNA reads TGCGCCAGCAGCTGGCAACCGGGACAGATGAACACTGAAGCTTTCTTT. Protein sequence: CASSWQPGQMNTEAFF.

The chain has TRBV27 and TRBJ1-6; D is uncertain. From germline, CDR1 is MNHEY and CDR2 SMNVEV (reference sequence). V gave up 0 bases and J gave up 7 bases, with 7 bases separating them. The CDR3 sequence is 14 residues long. The CDR3 nucleotides are TGTGCCAGCAGTTTATCGAGCCGGAATTCACCCCTCCACTTT. Its translation: CASSLSSRNSPLHF.

The chain combines TRBV19 with TRBJ2-1; TRBD2 might be the D (7 bases). Trimming stripped 6 bases from V and 3 bases from J, with 21 bases between. Per germline, CDR1 LNHDA and CDR2 SQIVND (reference sequence). CDR3 length: 17 residues. CDR3: CASSYKGGGRYYNEQFF. CDR3 nucleotides: TGTGCCAGTAGCTATAAGGGGGGAGGGAGGTACTACAATGAGCAGTTCTTC.

The V gene is TRBV6-6, the J gene TRBJ1-2; 9 bases are a match to TRBD1. This CDR3 has 14 amino acids. From germline, CDR1 is MNHNY and CDR2 SVGAGI (reference sequence). After removal of 4 bases from V and 5 bases from J, the junction contained 5 bases not matched to a gene. CDR3 DNA sequence: TGTGCCAGCAGTTCGGGACAGGGTCTGTATGGCTACACCTTC. Its translation is CASSSGQGLYGYTF.

The rearrangement joins TRBV5-1 to TRBJ2-5; TRBD1 agrees at 8 bases. CDR1 and CDR2 (germline): SGHRS, YFSETQ. V was clipped by 0 bases and J by 4 bases; unmatched bases: 8. The CDR3 covers 16 residues. The CDR3 loop reads CASSLEGQGAGETQYF. CDR3 sequence (DNA): TGCGCCAGCAGCTTGGAGGGCCAGGGGGCAGGAGAGACCCAGTACTTC. The whole variable domain, filled in from reference TRBV5-1 and TRBJ2-5, reads KAGVTQTPRYLIKTRGQQVTLSCSPISGHRSVSWYQQTPGQGLQFLFEYFSETQRNKGNFPGRFSGRQFSNSRSEMNVSTLELGDSALYLCASSLEGQGAGETQYFGPGTRLLVL.

The chain employs TRBV15 and TRBJ1-6, with D perhaps TRBD1 (6 bases). The CDR3 contains 15 residues. Between the trimmed V and J ends, which lost 5 bases and 10 bases, there was a span of 18 bases. Germline values: CDR1 LNHNV, CDR2 YYDKDF (reference sequence). The CDR3 DNA follows: TGTGCCACCAGCCGCTACGGGAGGGGGAGATCACCCCTCCACTTT. Its protein product is CATSRYGRGRSPLHF. The entire variable domain, with the rest obtained from reference TRBV15 and TRBJ1-6, is as follows: DAMVIQNPRYQVTQFGKPVTLSCSQTLNHNVMYWYQQKSSQAPKLLFHYYDKDFNNEADTPDNFQSRRPNTSFCFLDIRSPGLGDTAMYLCATSRYGRGRSPLHFGNGTRLTVT.

The gene calls are TRBV30 and TRBJ2-5, with 12 positions matching TRBD2. Germline V gene data show CDR1 as GTSNPN and CDR2 as SVGIG (reference sequence). V gave up 4 bases and J gave up 5 bases; unmatched junction bases: 5. The CDR3 runs 14 residues. The CDR3 region has the DNA TGTGCCTGGATGGCTAGCGGGGGGGTCGAGACCCAGTACTTC. It encodes CAWMASGGVETQYF.

V usage is TRBV5-1 and J usage is TRBJ2-1; 14 nucleotides line up with TRBD2. CDR1 is SGHRS and CDR2 is YFSETQ in the germline V gene. Trimming cost V 0 bases and J 10 bases; bases outside gene matches: 9. The CDR3 has 17 residues. CDR3 bases: TGCGCCAGCAGCTTGGTGACTAGCGGGAGGGCCTTAGGGGAGCAGTTCTTC. Its protein product is CASSLVTSGRALGEQFF.

This clone showed up just once. V usage is TRBV6-1 and J usage is TRBJ2-7; D call uncertain. This CDR3 region has 12 residues. Trimming removed 3 bases at V and 1 base at J, with 4 bases between. CDR1 is MNHNS, CDR2 SASEGT, per germline. Here the CDR3 reads CASSDVSYEQYF. CDR3 bases: TGTGCCAGCAGTGACGTGTCCTACGAGCAGTACTTC.

The V gene is TRBV15, the J gene TRBJ2-1; 7 bases agree with TRBD1. Trimming cost V 1 base and J 3 bases; bases outside gene matches: 3. CDR1 and CDR2 from the germline V gene are LNHNV and YYDKDF (reference sequence). The CDR3 spans 15 residues. The CDR3 sequence is CATSRADRDYNEQFF. For the CDR3, the DNA is TGTGCCACCAGCAGAGCCGACAGGGACTACAATGAGCAGTTCTTC.

V usage is TRBV19 and J usage is TRBJ1-3, with unresolved D. Trimming cost V 3 bases and J 3 bases, with 12 bases left between them. This CDR3 region has 15 residues. The germline gives CDR1 LNHDA, CDR2 SQIVND (reference sequence). The CDR3 bases are TGTGCCAGTAGTATCTCCGAAGGCCGTGGAAACACCATATATTTT. Translating gives CASSISEGRGNTIYF.

The genes are TRBV30 and TRBJ1-3; weak D call: TRBD1 (5 bases). Trimming stripped 4 bases from V and 4 bases from J, with 11 bases between. In germline, CDR1 is GTSNPN, CDR2 SVGIG (reference sequence). The CDR3 consists of 13 residues. For the CDR3, the DNA is TGTGCCTGGATTCGAGGGGTCGGAAACACCATATATTTT. This translates into CAWIRGVGNTIYF.

The chain uses TRBV27 and TRBJ2-1; D perhaps matches TRBD1 (6 bases). This CDR3 is 14 amino acids long. From germline, CDR1 is MNHEY and CDR2 SMNVEV (reference sequence). The V end lost 8 bases, the J end lost 1 base, and 12 bases lay between the germline ends. Written as DNA, the CDR3 is TGTGCCAGCGGCCGGGACAATTCCTACAATGAGCAGTTCTTC. This sequence encodes CASGRDNSYNEQFF.

The chain combines TRBV5-1 with TRBJ1-4; the D gene is possibly TRBD1 (6 bases). Trimming left V 4 bases short and J 8 bases short, with 12 bases between. The CDR3 extends over 13 amino acids. CDR1 and CDR2 from the germline V gene are SGHRS and YFSETQ. CDR3 in amino acids: CASSLGGNEKLFF. CDR3 coding DNA: TGCGCCAGCAGCCTAGGGGGTAACGAAAAACTGTTTTTT. The full variable domain, rest sourced from reference TRBV5-1 and TRBJ1-4, is KAGVTQTPRYLIKTRGQQVTLSCSPISGHRSVSWYQQTPGQGLQFLFEYFSETQRNKGNFPGRFSGRQFSNSRSEMNVSTLELGDSALYLCASSLGGNEKLFFGSGTQLSVL.

J is TRBJ1-1 and V is TRBV7-9; D may be TRBD1 (5 bases). CDR1 is SEHNR and CDR2 is FQNEAQ in the germline V gene (reference sequence). This CDR3 is built from 17 residues. V was cut by 0 bases and J by 1 base, with 15 bases left in between. CDR3 amino acids: CASSLAPGSLPNTEAFF. DNA of the CDR3: TGTGCCAGCAGCTTAGCCCCAGGGAGCTTACCGAACACTGAAGCTTTCTTT.

The chain couples TRBV30 to TRBJ1-2; possible D gene TRBD1, 6 bases. CDR1 and CDR2 (germline): GTSNPN, SVGIG (reference sequence). The V end was cut by 2 bases, the J end by 7 bases, with 17 bases between. This CDR3 contains 14 residues. CDR3 sequence reads: CAWSLMTGGGGYTF. The CDR3 DNA follows: TGTGCCTGGAGTCTGATGACAGGTGGTGGTGGCTACACCTTC.